Listed here are 27 T cell receptor beta chains from one sample, sequenced in a study of blood T cell repertoires in COVID-19. The method was immunoSEQ multiplex PCR; TCRdb's version includes in-frame clones alone and lacks a portion of them. The table has hundreds of thousands of clones, about 92% seen once. The material sequenced was PBMCs or T cells enriched from blood (not recorded which). These receptors all come from a man aged 55 to 70 who had recovered from COVID-19.

The chain joins TRBV5-8 to TRBJ2-5; a weak D match, TRBD1 (5 bases). The germline V gene has CDR1 SGHTS and CDR2 YDEGEE. Trimming stripped 3 bases from V and 4 bases from J, with 19 bases between. The CDR3 is made up of 16 amino acids. The DNA for the CDR3 is TGTGCCAGCAGCTGGAATCGACAAGGCAGGGTAGAGACCCAGTACTTC. Its translation is CASSWNRQGRVETQYF. Based on the CDR3 plus reference TRBV5-8 and TRBJ2-5, the full variable domain is EAGVTQSPTHLIKTRGQQATLRCSPISGHTSVYWYQQALGLGLQFLLWYDEGEERNRGNFPPRFSGRQFPNYSSELNVNALELEDSALYLCASSWNRQGRVETQYFGPGTRLLVL.

This clone turned up a few times. The gene calls are TRBV29-1 and TRBJ1-3, with D hard to call. The CDR3 runs 16 residues. The germline CDR1 and CDR2 sequences are SQVTM and ANQGSEA. Trimming pared 0 bases from V and 0 bases from J, leaving 12 bases between. The chain's CDR3 is CSVEDLVKSSGNTIYF. CDR3 bases: TGCAGCGTTGAAGATCTGGTTAAGAGCTCTGGAAACACCATATATTTT. Full variable domain (rest looked up from reference TRBV29-1 and TRBJ1-3): SAVISQKPSRDICQRGTSLTIQCQVDSQVTMMFWYRQQPGQSLTLIATANQGSEATYESGFVIDKFPISRPNLTFSTLTVSNMSPEDSSIYLCSVEDLVKSSGNTIYFGEGSWLTVV.

This clone has only one observation. The V and J genes are TRBV5-4 and TRBJ2-2; D gene ambiguous. The germline gives CDR1 SGHNT, CDR2 YYREEE (reference sequence). CDR3 length: 14 residues. Trimming pared 4 bases from V and 0 bases from J, leaving 7 bases between. CDR3 sequence: CASSVLANTGELFF. In DNA, the CDR3 is TGTGCCAGCAGCGTGTTAGCGAACACCGGGGAGCTGTTTTTT.

This rearrangement joins TRBV6-2 or TRBV6-3 to TRBJ1-1; D is perhaps TRBD1 (5 bases). Germline V CDR1 and CDR2: MNHEY, SVGEGT. V shed 6 bases and J shed 0 bases, with 17 bases lying between them. The length of the CDR3 is 16 residues. In nucleotides, the CDR3 is TGTGCCAGCAGCGATGGGGCCTTCACCATGAACACTGAAGCTTTCTTT. This encodes CASSDGAFTMNTEAFF.

This rearrangement joins TRBV4-1 to TRBJ1-6; a weak D match, TRBD1 (6 bases). The V and J ends lost 4 bases and 6 bases respectively, with 16 bases between them. The CDR3 totals 16 residues. CDR1 MGHRA and CDR2 YSYEKL come from the germline V gene. CDR3 sequence reads: CASSLQYGTINSPLHF. DNA for the CDR3: TGCGCCAGCAGCCTACAATACGGGACAATTAATTCACCCCTCCACTTT.

The V gene is TRBV20-1, the J gene TRBJ1-6; D perhaps matches TRBD1 (6 bases). The V end was cut by 3 bases, the J end by 9 bases, with 18 bases between. The CDR3 spans 15 residues. Germline V lookup: CDR1 DFQATT, CDR2 SNEGSKA (reference sequence). CDR3 residues: CSASGRGGTPSPLHF. Here the CDR3 DNA reads TGCAGTGCTAGTGGAAGGGGGGGGACCCCTTCACCCCTCCACTTT.

The V call is TRBV5-4, the J call TRBJ1-2; 10 bases map to TRBD1. Germline CDR1 reads SGHNT; CDR2 reads YYREEE (reference sequence). Losses at the gene ends were 4 bases for V and 4 bases for J; bases not matched to a gene: 13. The CDR3 is 17 residues long. Here the CDR3 reads CASSRPTGGVSRYGYTF. Written as DNA, the CDR3 is TGTGCCAGCAGCAGACCGACAGGGGGCGTATCTCGCTATGGCTACACCTTC.

This chain links TRBV6-5 with TRBJ2-7, with TRBD1 identical over 7 bases. V shed 0 bases, J shed 2 bases, and the junction held 4 bases outside the gene matches. The CDR3 covers 15 residues. Germline lookup yields CDR1 MNHEY and CDR2 SVGAGI. The CDR3, as DNA: TGTGCCAGCAGTTACTCCGGGACAGTACCCTACGAGCAGTACTTC. It yields the protein CASSYSGTVPYEQYF.

The V gene is TRBV19, the J gene TRBJ2-3, with a possible D match to TRBD1 (5 bases). Germline values: CDR1 LNHDA, CDR2 SQIVND (reference sequence). CDR3 size: 14 residues. V dropped 5 bases and J dropped 3 bases, with 12 bases sitting between them. For the CDR3, the DNA is TGTGCCAGTAGTCTTGGCAGGGTTACAGATACGCAGTATTTT. It is translated as CASSLGRVTDTQYF.

This rearrangement joins TRBV25-1 to TRBJ1-5; tentatively, D is TRBD1 (6 bases). This CDR3 spans 14 amino acids. Germline loops: CDR1 MGHDK, CDR2 SYGVNS. Trimming took 5 bases from V and 7 from J, leaving 15 bases between them. CDR3 DNA: TGTGCCAGCAGTCCTGAGGGGGTGGGGCAGCCCCAGCATTTT. Translating gives CASSPEGVGQPQHF.

The V and J genes are TRBV3-1 (or the pseudogene TRBV3-2) and TRBJ2-3; TRBD2 matches 10 bases. The germline V gene encodes CDR1 LGHDT and CDR2 YNNKEL (reference sequence). This CDR3 region has 16 residues. J gave up 2 bases and V 2 bases, and 4 bases lay outside the gene matches. The CDR3 protein is CASSQRTSGNTDTQYF. In DNA, the CDR3 is TGTGCCAGCAGCCAACGGACTAGCGGCAACACAGATACGCAGTATTTT.

The chain couples TRBV2 to TRBJ2-1, with TRBD1 as a possible D gene (5 bases). Trimming shortened V by 7 bases and J by 6 bases, and 10 bases separated the two germline ends. Per germline, CDR1 SNHLY and CDR2 FYNNEI. The CDR3 covers 12 residues. The CDR3 here is CASKPQGNEQFF. CDR3 nucleotide sequence: TGTGCCAGCAAGCCCCAGGGCAATGAGCAGTTCTTC.

The chain combines TRBV5-1 with TRBJ2-1; D might be TRBD2 (5 bases). Germline V gene data show CDR1 as SGHRS and CDR2 as YFSETQ. The V and J ends lost 4 bases and 2 bases respectively, with 16 bases between them. This CDR3 has 16 residues. In DNA form, the CDR3 reads TGCGCCAGCAGCCCAAGCGGATCGACTGCCTACAATGAGCAGTTCTTC. Its translation is CASSPSGSTAYNEQFF.

The rearrangement joins TRBV5-1 to TRBJ2-5, with 8 positions matching TRBD1. The J segment lost 4 bases and the V segment lost 4 bases, leaving 9 bases of the junction unmatched. This CDR3 contains 15 residues. Germline CDR1 SGHRS, CDR2 YFSETQ. The CDR3 region has the DNA TGCGCCAGCAGCAGTAACAGGGGGAAGAGAGAGACCCAGTACTTC. This sequence encodes CASSSNRGKRETQYF.

V is TRBV4-3 and J is TRBJ1-2, with D possibly matching TRBD1 (5 bases). CDR1 and CDR2 (germline): LGHNA, YSLEER. V was trimmed by 0 bases and J by 4 bases, leaving 9 bases between them. The CDR3 sequence is 14 residues long. CDR3: CASSQDLRVYGYTF. The CDR3, as DNA: TGCGCCAGCAGCCAAGACCTCAGGGTCTATGGCTACACCTTC.

This chain links TRBV2 with TRBJ2-3; no reliable D call. The CDR3 covers 15 residues. Trimming left V 5 bases short and J 0 bases short, with 12 bases between. Germline V gene data show CDR1 as SNHLY and CDR2 as FYNNEI. The CDR3 here is CASSFQRTSTDTQYF. DNA for the CDR3: TGTGCCAGCAGTTTTCAGCGAACAAGCACAGATACGCAGTATTTT.

The chain carries TRBV4-2 and TRBJ2-1; TRBD1 is a possible D gene (6 bases). The germline CDR1 and CDR2 sequences are LGHNA and YNFKEQ. Trimming took 5 bases from V and 7 from J, leaving 12 bases between them. The CDR3 runs to 13 residues. The CDR3 is CASSERQGNEQFF. CDR3 in DNA: TGTGCCAGCAGCGAAAGGCAGGGGAATGAGCAGTTCTTC.

The chain joins TRBV2 to TRBJ1-1, with D tentatively TRBD1 (6 bases). V was trimmed by 7 bases and J by 4 bases, leaving 10 bases between them. This CDR3 is built from 12 residues. Germline CDR1 and CDR2: SNHLY and FYNNEI. Here the CDR3 reads CASKEQGTEAFF. The CDR3 DNA reads as TGTGCCAGCAAAGAACAGGGCACTGAAGCTTTCTTT.

Of note for this clone: This specimen includes other DNA sequences encoding the same CDR3. The gene calls are TRBV7-3 and TRBJ2-3; 12 bases fit TRBD2. Losses at the gene ends were 3 bases for V and 3 bases for J; bases not matched to a gene: 1. This CDR3 spans 15 amino acids. Germline V gene lookup returns CDR1 SGHTA and CDR2 FQGTGA. CDR3 in amino acids: CASSFGTSGTDTQYF. In DNA form, the CDR3 reads TGTGCCAGCAGCTTTGGGACTAGCGGGACAGATACGCAGTATTTT.

The chain recombines TRBV6-6 with TRBJ2-1, with 7 bases aligning to TRBD2. Germline assignment: CDR1 MNHNY and CDR2 SVGAGI (reference sequence). The CDR3 is 15 amino acids. With 4 bases clipped from V and 3 bases from J, the junction kept 6 bases outside the gene matches. In nucleotides, the CDR3 is TGTGCCAGCAGTTCCCCCGGGACTAACTACAATGAGCAGTTCTTC. It yields the protein CASSSPGTNYNEQFF.

A few counts support this clone. V is TRBV12-3 or TRBV12-4 and J is TRBJ1-6; D gene ambiguous. This CDR3 region has 13 residues. Trimming cost V 2 bases and J 7 bases, with 6 bases left between them. The CDR3 region has the DNA TGTGCCAGCAGTTTATTGAGGAATTCACCCCTCCACTTT. Protein product: CASSLLRNSPLHF.

The chain employs TRBV19 and TRBJ2-3, with no clear D. This CDR3 is built from 13 residues. Germline CDR1 and CDR2: LNHDA and SQIVND (reference sequence). V was cut by 7 bases and J by 6 bases, with 14 bases left in between. The CDR3 here is CASTDNYGDTQYF. CDR3 coding DNA: TGTGCCAGTACCGATAACTACGGCGATACGCAGTATTTT.

In this sample, this clone turned up once. The rearrangement uses TRBV2 and TRBJ1-4; unclear D gene. Germline V gene data show CDR1 as SNHLY and CDR2 as FYNNEI. Trimming pared 3 bases from V and 1 base from J, leaving 9 bases between. This CDR3 is built from 15 residues. In nucleotides, the CDR3 is TGTGCCAGCAGTGATCGTGGAGGAACTAATGAAAAACTGTTTTTT. Its protein product is CASSDRGGTNEKLFF.

This chain uses TRBV5-1 with TRBJ2-1, with a possible D match to TRBD2 (5 bases). This CDR3 comprises 13 residues. Trimming took off 0 bases at V and 8 bases at J, with 9 bases between the two ends. Germline CDR1 and CDR2: SGHRS and YFSETQ. CDR3 region: CASSLATGYEQFF. CDR3 nucleotide sequence: TGCGCCAGCAGCTTGGCCACGGGGTATGAGCAGTTCTTC.

CDR3 loop: CAWRRGVMATEAFF. For the CDR3, the DNA is TGTGCCTGGCGCCGCGGGGTGATGGCGACTGAAGCTTTCTTT. The chain combines TRBV30 with TRBJ1-1; no reliable D call. V lost 5 bases and J lost 5, with 18 bases in between. Germline V gene sequence: CDR1 GTSNPN, CDR2 SVGIG (reference sequence). This CDR3 region has 14 residues.

The rearrangement joins TRBV3-1 (or the pseudogene TRBV3-2) to TRBJ1-3, with TRBD1 as a possible D gene (5 bases). Trimming took 0 bases from V and 2 from J, leaving 8 bases between them. Looked up from germline, CDR1 is LGHDT and CDR2 is YNNKEL (reference sequence). The CDR3 runs 15 residues. CDR3 nucleotide sequence: TGTGCCAGCAGCCAAGATTGGGGGGCTGGAAACACCATATATTTT. This sequence encodes CASSQDWGAGNTIYF.

This clone has a handful of counts. The V and J genes are TRBV3-1 (or the pseudogene TRBV3-2) and TRBJ2-1; 8 positions match TRBD2. The germline CDR1 and CDR2 sequences are LGHDT and YNNKEL (reference sequence). V was pared by 5 bases and J by 9 bases, with 12 bases of the junction left unmatched. CDR3 length equals 15 residues. In nucleotides, the CDR3 is TGTGCCAGCAGCGTGGGACGCGGGGGGAAGGGTGAGCAGTTCTTC. It encodes CASSVGRGGKGEQFF.